Each of the 22 T cell receptor beta chains below was sequenced from the same sample in a study of OX40 agonist ivuxolimab in advanced cancers. The method was immunoSEQ multiplex PCR; TCRdb's version includes in-frame clones alone and lacks a portion of them. The table includes 35,000 to 50,000 clones, roughly 92% detected once. The specimen was CD4+ or CD8+ T cells sorted from blood, collected in a trial of the OX40 agonist ivuxolimab. These receptors were collected from an adult with an advanced solid tumor such as melanoma, head and neck, liver or kidney cancer.

The chain carries TRBV10-1 and TRBJ2-7; 8 bases align to TRBD1. CDR1 is WNHNN, CDR2 SYGVQD, per germline (reference sequence). CDR3 size: 13 residues. J gave up 6 bases and V 2 bases, and 3 bases lay outside the gene matches. In DNA form, the CDR3 reads TGCGCCAGCAGTGAGAGAACAGGGGGCGAGCAGTACTTC. Translation: CASSERTGGEQYF.

This chain links TRBV7-2 with TRBJ1-1; 8 bases agree with TRBD1. This CDR3 spans 16 amino acids. V was pared by 0 bases and J by 8 bases, with 11 bases of the junction left unmatched. Germline CDR1 reads SGHTA; CDR2 reads FQGNSA. The CDR3 protein is CASSLAGRTGIPEAFF. The CDR3 DNA reads TGTGCCAGCAGCTTAGCTGGCCGGACAGGGATACCCGAAGCTTTCTTT.

The rearrangement links TRBV7-8 to TRBJ1-5; D gene uncertain. The V end lost 0 bases, the J end lost 0 bases, and 6 bases lay between the germline ends. This CDR3 has 15 amino acids. Germline assignment: CDR1 SGHVS and CDR2 FQNEAQ. CDR3 nucleotides: TGTGCCAGCAGCTTAGCAGGGTATAGCAATCAGCCCCAGCATTTT. It codes for CASSLAGYSNQPQHF.

This clone was found once. This rearrangement joins TRBV2 to TRBJ1-2; D unresolved. Looked up from germline, CDR1 is SNHLY and CDR2 is FYNNEI. This CDR3 is built from 13 residues. V was trimmed by 8 bases and J by 0 bases, leaving 10 bases between them. The CDR3 nucleotides are TGTGCCAGCCTCGATAGCGCTAACTATGGCTACACCTTC. As protein: CASLDSANYGYTF.

The chain joins TRBV15 to TRBJ2-5, with 8 bases fitting TRBD2. The better agreement between TRBJ2-7 and the DNA end casts doubt on the J call. Germline CDR1 is LNHNV and CDR2 is YYDKDF (reference sequence). The CDR3 is 17 residues long. As DNA, the CDR3 is TGTGCCACCAGCAGAGATCGAACGGGAGGGGGGTTGTACGAGCAGTACTTC. This translates into CATSRDRTGGGLYEQYF.

The gene calls are TRBV5-1 and TRBJ2-1, with a tentative D call TRBD2 (7 bases). The CDR3 is 16 amino acids. Trimming shortened V by 5 bases and J by 0 bases, and 15 bases separated the two germline ends. Per germline, CDR1 SGHRS and CDR2 YFSETQ. The CDR3 here is CASSNLADSSYNEQFF. CDR3 bases: TGCGCCAGCAGTAATCTAGCGGACAGCTCCTACAATGAGCAGTTCTTC.

The chain links TRBV7-2 to TRBJ2-3; 10 bases align to TRBD2. The trim removed 5 bases at V and 4 bases at J, leaving 9 bases unmatched. The germline V gene encodes CDR1 SGHTA and CDR2 FQGNSA. This CDR3 comprises 16 residues. The CDR3 protein is CASSVSSGSFSDTQYF. In nucleotides, the CDR3 is TGTGCCAGCAGCGTATCTAGCGGGAGTTTCTCAGATACGCAGTATTTT.

The chain joins TRBV19 to TRBJ2-2; 9 bases agree with TRBD1. Germline V gene data show CDR1 as LNHDA and CDR2 as SQIVND (reference sequence). The CDR3 contains 15 residues. The ends lost 5 bases at V and 2 bases at J; junction bases unmatched: 3. The CDR3 region is CASSVTGGNTGELFF. The CDR3 DNA reads as TGTGCCAGTAGTGTGACAGGGGGTAACACCGGGGAGCTGTTTTTT.

The chain is built from TRBV7-9 and TRBJ2-7; weak D call: TRBD2 (6 bases). Germline V gene data show CDR1 as SEHNR and CDR2 as FQNEAQ (reference sequence). V lost 5 bases to trimming and J lost 1 base, with 15 bases between them. This CDR3 is built from 15 residues. CDR3: CASSVPGLKSYEQYF. DNA for the CDR3: TGTGCCAGCAGCGTACCGGGACTGAAGTCCTACGAGCAGTACTTC.

The gene calls are TRBV6-5 and TRBJ2-7; D is undetermined. Trimming left V 8 bases short and J 2 bases short, with 10 bases between. The CDR3 is 12 residues long. Germline V gene lookup returns CDR1 MNHEY and CDR2 SVGAGI. CDR3 in amino acids: CASSVSAYEQYF. The CDR3 DNA is TGTGCCAGCTCCGTAAGTGCCTACGAGCAGTACTTC.

The rearrangement links TRBV9 to TRBJ2-2; 9 positions agree with TRBD1. The junction had 5 bases not matched to a gene; V was cut back by 3 bases and J by 5 bases. The CDR3 is 15 amino acids. Germline loops: CDR1 SGDLS, CDR2 YYNGEE. The CDR3 DNA is TGTGCCAGCAGCGACGGGACAGGGAGGACCGGGGAGCTGTTTTTT. Translating gives CASSDGTGRTGELFF. The variable domain in full, completed from reference TRBV9 and TRBJ2-2, reads DSGVTQTPKHLITATGQRVTLRCSPRSGDLSVYWYQQSLDQGLQFLIQYYNGEERAKGNILERFSAQQFPDLHSELNLSSLELGDSALYFCASSDGTGRTGELFFGEGSRLTVL.

The chain combines TRBV19 with TRBJ1-2; 8 bases match TRBD1. The V gene's germline CDR1 is LNHDA and CDR2 SQIVND (reference sequence). With V trimmed by 5 bases and J by 3 bases, 14 bases remained unmatched. The CDR3 has 17 amino acids. The CDR3 DNA is TGTGCCAGTAGTTTCATACCCTGGACAGGGCCTGACTATGGCTACACCTTC. Protein: CASSFIPWTGPDYGYTF. The entire variable domain, with the rest obtained from reference TRBV19 and TRBJ1-2, is as follows: DGGITQSPKYLFRKEGQNVTLSCEQNLNHDAMYWYRQDPGQGLRLIYYSQIVNDFQKGDIAEGYSVSREKKESFPLTVTSAQKNPTAFYLCASSFIPWTGPDYGYTFGSGTRLTVV.

This clone has a single count. The chain employs TRBV4-1 and TRBJ2-7; TRBD1 matches at 9 bases. J was trimmed by 2 bases and V by 3 bases; bases with no gene match: 8. This CDR3 is built from 16 residues. Germline lookup yields CDR1 MGHRA and CDR2 YSYEKL. The CDR3 spells CASSQGDRDRTYEQYF. The CDR3 region has the DNA TGCGCCAGCAGCCAGGGGGACAGGGACAGAACCTACGAGCAGTACTTC.

This clone appeared a few times. The V and J genes are TRBV28 and TRBJ2-1, with TRBD1 matching over 10 bases. This CDR3 spans 16 amino acids. CDR1 and CDR2 (germline): MDHEN, SYDVKM. Trimming removed 4 bases from V and 4 bases from J; junction bases left unmatched: 7. The CDR3 nucleotides are TGTGCCAGCAGTTCCCTAGGGGACAGGGGATACAATGAGCAGTTCTTC. As protein: CASSSLGDRGYNEQFF.

This chain links TRBV7-9 with TRBJ2-3, with 10 bases lining up with TRBD2. V gave up 5 bases and J gave up 3 bases; unmatched junction bases: 8. CDR1 is SEHNR and CDR2 is FQNEAQ in the germline V gene (reference sequence). This CDR3 has 16 amino acids. The CDR3 loop is CASSPGGLARTDTQYF. The CDR3, as DNA: TGTGCCAGCAGCCCTGGGGGACTAGCGAGGACAGATACGCAGTATTTT.

The J gene is TRBJ2-2, the V gene TRBV6-5; D is unresolved. Germline V gene data show CDR1 as MNHEY and CDR2 as SVGAGI. CDR3 size: 12 residues. Trimming stripped 6 bases from V and 5 bases from J, with 7 bases between. The DNA of the CDR3 is TGTGCCAGCAGAAAAACGACCGGGGAGCTGTTTTTT. Translation gives CASRKTTGELFF.

The rearrangement uses TRBV5-1 and TRBJ2-7, with D unresolved. Trimming pared 0 bases from V and 3 bases from J, leaving 10 bases between. This CDR3 is built from 14 residues. Per the germline V gene, CDR1 is SGHRS and CDR2 is YFSETQ. The CDR3 coding sequence is TGCGCCAGCAGCTTGGATCAGGCAAACTACGAGCAGTACTTC. This sequence encodes CASSLDQANYEQYF.

The chain carries TRBV6-5 and TRBJ1-1; 7 bases are shared with TRBD1. There are 14 residues in the CDR3. From germline, CDR1 is MNHEY and CDR2 SVGAGI. The V segment lost 2 bases and the J segment 4 bases; nucleotides outside the gene matches: 4. Written as DNA, the CDR3 is TGTGCCAGCAGTTACCAGGCAGGGGGCACTGAAGCTTTCTTT. Translation gives CASSYQAGGTEAFF.

J is TRBJ2-2 and V is TRBV11-2, with unresolved D. Germline V gene sequence: CDR1 SGHAT, CDR2 FQNNGV. The CDR3 runs 15 residues. V was shortened by 3 bases and J by 3 bases, with 11 bases between the two germline ends. For the CDR3, the DNA is TGTGCCAGCAGCTTTATCCCCGTGGACACCGGGGAGCTGTTTTTT. Translating it yields CASSFIPVDTGELFF. Using reference TRBV11-2 and TRBJ2-2 for the parts outside the CDR3, the full variable domain is EAGVAQSPRYKIIEKRQSVAFWCNPISGHATLYWYQQILGQGPKLLIQFQNNGVVDDSQLPKDRFSAERLKGVDSTLKIQPAKLEDSAVYLCASSFIPVDTGELFFGEGSRLTVL.

This chain links TRBV5-1 with TRBJ1-1, with D possibly matching TRBD1 (5 bases). Germline V CDR1 and CDR2: SGHRS, YFSETQ. V was trimmed by 0 bases and J by 6 bases, leaving 9 bases between them. The CDR3 sequence is 13 residues long. Written as DNA, the CDR3 is TGCGCCAGCAGCTTGGGCCAGGGAGCTGAAGCTTTCTTT. It specifies CASSLGQGAEAFF.

This clone occurred once. The V gene is TRBV6-5, the J gene TRBJ2-1; 12 nucleotides align to TRBD2. Per germline, CDR1 MNHEY and CDR2 SVGAGI. V shed 5 bases, J shed 3 bases, and the junction held 2 bases outside the gene matches. The CDR3 loop spans 15 amino acids. CDR3 residues: CASSPTSGSYNEQFF. Written as DNA, the CDR3 is TGTGCCAGCAGTCCGACTAGCGGGAGCTACAATGAGCAGTTCTTC.

The V and J genes are TRBV28 and TRBJ2-7; D gene ambiguous. The V end was cut by 3 bases, the J end by 4 bases, with 7 bases between. Germline lookup yields CDR1 MDHEN and CDR2 SYDVKM. The length of the CDR3 is 12 residues. The CDR3 DNA is TGTGCCAGCAGTTTCCGGCAGTACGAGCAGTACTTC. Protein product: CASSFRQYEQYF.